These 22 T cell receptor beta chains were sequenced from one sample in a study of blood T cell repertoires in COVID-19. Here immunoSEQ multiplex PCR was the method, and the copy in TCRdb shows in-frame clones only, minus some. The sample has under 200,000 clones, 85% to 95% seen once. Sequenced input: peripheral blood. These receptors were obtained from a man aged 50 to 60 with acute or convalescent COVID-19.

The chain is built from TRBV12-3 or TRBV12-4 and TRBJ2-3, with D uncertain. The CDR3 is 11 amino acids. With 6 bases removed from V and 2 bases from J, the gap between germline ends came to 3 bases. The CDR3 sequence: CASSLTDTQYF. The DNA for the CDR3 is TGTGCCAGCAGCCTCACAGATACGCAGTATTTT.

The chain employs TRBV25-1 and TRBJ2-3; 10 bases align to TRBD2. Germline CDR1 and CDR2: MGHDK and SYGVNS. Germline trimming cut 4 bases from V and 4 bases from J; bases unmatched to any gene: 5. The length of the CDR3 is 15 residues. The chain's CDR3 is CASSGLAGVADTQYF. CDR3 coding DNA: TGTGCCAGCAGTGGGCTAGCGGGAGTGGCAGATACGCAGTATTTT. The full variable domain, its missing parts supplied by reference TRBV25-1 and TRBJ2-3, is EADIYQTPRYLVIGTGKKITLECSQTMGHDKMYWYQQDPGMELHLIHYSYGVNSTEKGDLSSESTVSRIRTEHFPLTLESARPSHTSQYLCASSGLAGVADTQYFGPGTRLTVL.

This chain links TRBV27 with TRBJ2-7, with 8 bases lining up with TRBD2. Germline CDR1 MNHEY, CDR2 SMNVEV (reference sequence). V shed 5 bases and J 5 bases; nucleotides not matched to a gene: 5. The CDR3 extends over 13 amino acids. CDR3 region: CASSPLGGDEQYF. Written as DNA, the CDR3 is TGTGCCAGCAGTCCGCTCGGGGGGGACGAGCAGTACTTC.

In its sample, this clone was seen once. The chain links TRBV6-1 to TRBJ1-6; TRBD1 matches 7 bases. Trimming removed 2 bases from V and 10 bases from J; junction bases left unmatched: 5. The CDR3 runs to 14 residues. The germline CDR1 and CDR2 sequences are MNHNS and SASEGT. For the CDR3, the DNA is TGTGCCAGCAGTGAAATACAGGGGATATCACCCCTCCACTTT. Its translation is CASSEIQGISPLHF.

The rearrangement links TRBV11-1 to TRBJ1-1, with 8 bases identical to TRBD1. Germline V gene data show CDR1 as SGHAT and CDR2 as FQDESV (reference sequence). The V segment lost 5 bases and the J segment 1 base; nucleotides outside the gene matches: 9. The CDR3 is 16 amino acids. This CDR3 reads CASSPRTGRANTEAFF. In DNA, the CDR3 is TGTGCCAGCAGCCCCAGGACAGGGAGAGCGAACACTGAAGCTTTCTTT.

This sequence joins TRBV2 and TRBJ2-5; possible D gene TRBD2, 6 bases. The germline V gene encodes CDR1 SNHLY and CDR2 FYNNEI. V gave up 6 bases and J gave up 5 bases, with 10 bases separating them. This CDR3 has 12 amino acids. The CDR3 here is CASRGGGETQYF. The CDR3 DNA reads as TGTGCCAGCAGGGGAGGTGGGGAGACCCAGTACTTC.

The gene calls are TRBV4-1 and TRBJ1-2; unclear D gene. The length of the CDR3 is 13 residues. With 0 bases removed from V and 14 bases from J, the gap between germline ends came to 16 bases. The germline gives CDR1 MGHRA, CDR2 YSYEKL. This CDR3 is CASSQDLVGRATF. CDR3 sequence (DNA): TGCGCCAGCAGCCAAGATTTGGTAGGGAGGGCTACCTTC.

The V gene is TRBV9, the J gene TRBJ1-6, with D hard to call. There are 16 residues in the CDR3. Germline V gene sequence: CDR1 SGDLS, CDR2 YYNGEE. Trimming removed 0 bases from V and 0 bases from J, with 7 bases in between. The CDR3 loop reads CASSVGSSSYNSPLHF. The CDR3, as DNA: TGTGCCAGCAGCGTAGGTTCCAGCTCCTATAATTCACCCCTCCACTTT.

As for this clone: Other DNA sequences from this sample encode an identical CDR3 as well. The chain links TRBV30 to TRBJ1-5, with 7 bases matching TRBD1. The germline gives CDR1 GTSNPN, CDR2 SVGIG (reference sequence). The trim removed 1 base at V and 5 bases at J, leaving 2 bases unmatched. This CDR3 region has 13 residues. The CDR3 sequence: CAWSGQGDQPQHF. The CDR3 DNA is TGTGCCTGGAGTGGACAGGGTGATCAGCCCCAGCATTTT.

Concerning this clone: The final CDR3 position lacks the conserved phenylalanine or tryptophan, pointing to a likely read error. It is unclear where the CDR3 begins or ends on the DNA, so no DNA is shown, and the CDR3 is as TCRdb lists it. The chain combines TRBV18 with TRBJ1-2; the table's D call, TRBD1, was not checked against the DNA. The CDR3 is 13 amino acids long, termini counted. CDR1 and CDR2 (germline): KGHSH, LQKENI. The CDR3 region is CASSPVAGPPYSL.

The V call is TRBV12-3 or TRBV12-4, the J call TRBJ2-5; 8 bases agree with TRBD1. The CDR3 is made up of 13 amino acids. Trimming cost V 6 bases and J 5 bases; bases outside gene matches: 5. CDR3 nucleotide sequence: TGTGCCAGCAGCCCGACAGGGGAGGAGACCCAGTACTTC. Its translation: CASSPTGEETQYF.

The chain combines TRBV28 with TRBJ1-4, with TRBD1 as a possible D gene (6 bases). The CDR3 covers 14 residues. The ends were cut back, 6 bases at V and 8 bases at J, with 16 bases in the middle. Germline V CDR1 and CDR2: MDHEN, SYDVKM. DNA for the CDR3: TGTGCCAGCAGGTTACAGGGCGGAGGGGAAAAACTGTTTTTT. Protein: CASRLQGGGEKLFF.

The rearrangement uses TRBV5-4 and TRBJ2-2; D gene uncertain. The CDR3 has 14 residues. V gave up 4 bases and J gave up 3 bases, with 10 bases separating them. The germline gives CDR1 SGHNT, CDR2 YYREEE (reference sequence). In nucleotides, the CDR3 is TGTGCCAGCAGCCCGAGTTCCCACACCGGGGAGCTGTTTTTT. Residues: CASSPSSHTGELFF.

The chain joins TRBV27 to TRBJ2-1; 8 nucleotides line up with TRBD2. Germline CDR1 is MNHEY and CDR2 is SMNVEV (reference sequence). Unmatched junction bases numbered 7, after V lost 2 bases and J lost 4 bases. This CDR3 is 16 amino acids long. The CDR3 DNA is TGTGCCAGCAGTTTAGGGCTAGCGGGTCTATACAATGAGCAGTTCTTC. As protein: CASSLGLAGLYNEQFF.

The genes are TRBV7-3 and TRBJ2-3; 7 positions agree with TRBD2. CDR1 is SGHTA, CDR2 FQGTGA, per germline. V lost 1 base and J lost 3; bases outside the gene matches: 7. The length of the CDR3 is 16 residues. This CDR3 reads CASSLRGGRTTDTQYF. The CDR3 bases are TGTGCCAGCAGCTTAAGGGGGGGAAGGACTACAGATACGCAGTATTTT.

The V call is TRBV29-1, the J call TRBJ2-5; tentative D call: TRBD1 (5 bases). Germline loops: CDR1 SQVTM, CDR2 ANQGSEA. The CDR3 covers 12 residues. The CDR3 reads CSIKQGQETQYF. The DNA for the CDR3 is TGCAGTATCAAGCAGGGCCAAGAGACCCAGTACTTC.

The chain is built from TRBV10-3 and TRBJ2-1; the match to TRBD2 covers 12 bases. Trimming cost V 10 bases and J 7 bases; bases outside gene matches: 8. The CDR3 extends over 14 amino acids. Germline V gene lookup returns CDR1 ENHRY and CDR2 SYGVKD. The CDR3 DNA reads as TGTGCCACCACGGGACTAGCGGGCCAAAATGAGCAGTTCTTC. It translates to CATTGLAGQNEQFF.

This sequence joins TRBV6-5 and TRBJ2-3; D possibly corresponds to TRBD2 (7 bases). The CDR3 consists of 15 residues. V lost 6 bases to trimming and J lost 6 bases, with 19 bases between them. Germline V lookup: CDR1 MNHEY, CDR2 SVGAGI. The CDR3 sequence is CASRPGGSVADTQYF. As DNA, the CDR3 is TGTGCCAGCAGGCCGGGGGGCTCGGTGGCTGATACGCAGTATTTT.

This chain connects TRBV5-6 to TRBJ1-2; 7 bases are shared with TRBD1. This CDR3 contains 16 residues. Looked up from germline, CDR1 is SGHDT and CDR2 is YYEEEE. V dropped 4 bases and J dropped 0; count of bases not matched to a gene: 9. CDR3 in amino acids: CASSRQGEGANYGYTF. The CDR3 region has the DNA TGTGCCAGCAGCAGACAGGGAGAGGGAGCTAACTATGGCTACACCTTC.

The V and J genes are TRBV6-5 and TRBJ2-7; 15 bases map to TRBD2. This CDR3 spans 15 amino acids. Germline CDR1 and CDR2: MNHEY and SVGAGI. Trimming removed 5 bases from V and 5 bases from J; junction bases left unmatched: 4. Here the CDR3 DNA reads TGTGCCAGCAGTCGGACTAGCGGGGGGGCTGACGAGCAGTACGTC. It specifies CASSRTSGGADEQYV.

The J gene is TRBJ1-3, the V gene TRBV30, with D possibly matching TRBD1 (6 bases). Germline CDR1 reads GTSNPN; CDR2 reads SVGIG (reference sequence). The CDR3 runs 14 residues. V dropped 4 bases and J dropped 0 bases, with 10 bases sitting between them. The CDR3 bases are TGTGCCTGGACGACAGGTCTCTCTGGAAACACCATATATTTT. Its translation: CAWTTGLSGNTIYF.

The CDR3 reads CASSPGGPDTQYF. Written as DNA, the CDR3 is TGTGCCAGCTCACCGGGTGGGCCAGATACGCAGTATTTT. This chain connects TRBV18 to TRBJ2-3; no firm D call. V was pared by 3 bases and J by 4 bases, with 8 bases between. Germline lookup yields CDR1 KGHSH and CDR2 LQKENI. The CDR3 totals 13 residues.